The 27 T cell receptor beta chains listed next were all sequenced from one sample in a study of T-cell reconstitution after alpha-beta-depleted transplantation in children. The authors prepared the TCRbeta library with unique molecular identifiers. TCRdb passed the PCR reads through MiXCR, listing each CDR3 protein once. The sample contains a few hundred thousand distinct CDR3 sequences, over 10% of which appear only once. Specimen: PBMCs, mostly from graft donor cells, collected 360 days after TCRalphabeta/CD19-depleted stem cell transplant. These receptors all come from a male patient aged 10 to 17 who had a stem cell transplant for acute myeloid leukemia, so the T cells may come from the graft donor.

This clonotype was recorded many times. The chain uses TRBV20-1 and TRBJ2-7; D possibly corresponds to TRBD2 (6 bases). Germline V lookup: CDR1 DFQATT, CDR2 SNEGSKA (reference sequence). The CDR3 covers 14 residues. Trimming pared 1 base from V and 6 bases from J, leaving 16 bases between. The CDR3 DNA sequence: TGCAGTGCTAGAGTCGGAGGGCCCACTAGCGAGCAGTACTTC. Its translation is CSARVGGPTSEQYF.

The V and J genes are TRBV5-1 and TRBJ2-7; D unresolved. V was trimmed by 0 bases and J by 4 bases, leaving 20 bases between them. Germline-derived CDR1 and CDR2 are SGHRS and YFSETQ. There are 17 residues in the CDR3. The CDR3 coding sequence is TGCGCCAGCAGCTTGGCCAGCGCCCCCCGAATTCGATACGAGCAGTACTTC. It translates to CASSLASAPRIRYEQYF. The whole variable domain, remainder taken from reference TRBV5-1 and TRBJ2-7, is KAGVTQTPRYLIKTRGQQVTLSCSPISGHRSVSWYQQTPGQGLQFLFEYFSETQRNKGNFPGRFSGRQFSNSRSEMNVSTLELGDSALYLCASSLASAPRIRYEQYFGPGTRLTVT.

This clonotype has a count of ten or more. The rearrangement links TRBV6-1 to TRBJ2-7; TRBD2 matches at 7 bases. V lost 7 bases to trimming and J lost 1 base; unmatched junction nucleotides: 13. Germline V CDR1 and CDR2: MNHNS, SASEGT. The CDR3 runs to 16 residues. CDR3 sequence (DNA): TGTGCCAGCATCCAGAGGCGGGCGGGAGAGTCCTACGAGCAGTACTTC. It is translated as CASIQRRAGESYEQYF.

This clonotype was counted ten times or more. This chain uses TRBV4-2 with TRBJ2-1; tentatively, D is TRBD1 (6 bases). CDR1 and CDR2 from the germline V gene are LGHNA and YNFKEQ. The CDR3 runs to 19 residues. The germline V and J ends were trimmed by 1 base and 1 base, with 20 bases remaining between them. DNA of the CDR3: TGTGCCAGCAGCCAAGCCCGTACCTGGGGGCTAGGGTCCTACAATGAGCAGTTCTTC. Translation: CASSQARTWGLGSYNEQFF.

This clonotype was seen a handful of times. This chain uses TRBV7-9 with TRBJ2-1; TRBD2 is a possible D gene (5 bases). The CDR3 loop spans 12 amino acids. V lost 7 bases to trimming and J lost 9 bases, with 13 bases between them. The V gene's germline CDR1 is SEHNR and CDR2 FQNEAQ (reference sequence). DNA for the CDR3: TGTGCCAGCACCCCACTAGTTCCTGAGCAGTTCTTC. Encoded protein: CASTPLVPEQFF. Variable domain in full (rest from reference TRBV7-9 and TRBJ2-1): DTGVSQNPRHKITKRGQNVTFRCDPISEHNRLYWYRQTLGQGPEFLTYFQNEAQLEKSRLLSDRFSAERPKGSFSTLEIQRTEQGDSAMYLCASTPLVPEQFFGPGTRLTVL.

The CDR3 nucleotides read TGCAGCGTTGGACAGGCTCCCGGGTACGAGCAGTACTTC. Its translation is CSVGQAPGYEQYF. The J gene is TRBJ2-7, the V gene TRBV29-1; tentatively, D is TRBD1 (6 bases). Germline CDR1 reads SQVTM; CDR2 reads ANQGSEA. This CDR3 spans 13 amino acids. Trimming removed 4 bases at V and 4 bases at J, with 14 bases between.

The chain joins TRBV3-1 to TRBJ2-7; 8 bases align to TRBD1. Looked up from germline, CDR1 is LGHDT and CDR2 is YNNKEL (reference sequence). This CDR3 has 13 residues. The ends lost 6 bases at V and 2 bases at J; junction bases unmatched: 3. Here the CDR3 reads CASRLQGAYEQYF. The DNA for the CDR3 is TGTGCCAGCAGACTACAGGGGGCCTACGAGCAGTACTTC.

This clonotype was counted at least ten times. The CDR3 coding sequence is TGTGCCAGCAGGCTAGCGGGAGTCAATGAGCAGTTCTTC. Translated: CASRLAGVNEQFF. The chain recombines TRBV27 with TRBJ2-1; 10 bases are shared with TRBD2. Germline CDR1 is MNHEY and CDR2 is SMNVEV (reference sequence). J lost 6 bases, V lost 6 bases, and 2 bases had no gene match. The CDR3 spans 13 residues.

V is TRBV4-2 and J is TRBJ2-2; 7 bases match TRBD2. V lost 4 bases, J lost 0 bases, and 11 bases stayed unmatched. The CDR3 covers 18 residues. Germline assignment: CDR1 LGHNA and CDR2 YNFKEQ. The CDR3 protein is CASSPHEPRGANTGELFF. CDR3 DNA: TGTGCCAGCAGCCCGCATGAGCCTCGGGGGGCGAACACCGGGGAGCTGTTTTTT.

A few counts support this clonotype. The rearrangement uses TRBV7-3 and TRBJ2-7; 10 bases fit TRBD2. V gave up 5 bases and J gave up 5 bases; unmatched junction bases: 6. The V gene's germline CDR1 is SGHTA and CDR2 FQGTGA. The CDR3 has 14 amino acids. The CDR3 loop reads CASSLASGSNEQYF. The CDR3 bases are TGTGCCAGCAGCCTGGCTAGCGGGAGTAACGAGCAGTACTTC.

The rearrangement links TRBV7-2 to TRBJ2-1; a possible D gene is TRBD2 (6 bases). This CDR3 comprises 17 residues. CDR1 SGHTA and CDR2 FQGNSA come from the germline V gene. V dropped 6 bases and J dropped 0 bases, with 18 bases sitting between them. CDR3 sequence: CASRPTSGTPSYNEQFF. In DNA, the CDR3 is TGTGCCAGCAGACCCACCTCCGGGACTCCCTCCTACAATGAGCAGTTCTTC. The full variable domain, rest sourced from reference TRBV7-2 and TRBJ2-1, is GAGVSQSPSNKVTEKGKDVELRCDPISGHTALYWYRQSLGQGLEFLIYFQGNSAPDKSGLPSDRFSAERTGGSVSTLTIQRTQQEDSAVYLCASRPTSGTPSYNEQFFGPGTRLTVL.

This clonotype was seen repeatedly, ten times or more. V is TRBV2 and J is TRBJ2-1, with 11 nucleotides matching TRBD2. V shed 7 bases and J 6 bases; nucleotides not matched to a gene: 5. The CDR3 loop spans 14 amino acids. Germline V CDR1 and CDR2: SNHLY, FYNNEI. CDR3 sequence reads: CASKIGTSGNEQFF. CDR3 sequence (DNA): TGTGCCAGCAAGATAGGGACTAGCGGCAATGAGCAGTTCTTC.

The chain links TRBV4-3 to TRBJ2-6; 7 bases are a match to TRBD1. The germline CDR1 and CDR2 sequences are LGHNA and YSLEER. CDR3 length equals 19 residues. V gave up 3 bases and J gave up 0 bases; unmatched junction bases: 11. In nucleotides, the CDR3 is TGCGCCAGCAGCCAGGAGCCGGGACAGATCCTCTCTGGGGCCAACGTCCTGACTTTC. Its protein is CASSQEPGQILSGANVLTF.

The chain uses TRBV7-2 and TRBJ2-2; D is perhaps TRBD2 (5 bases). CDR1 and CDR2 from the germline V gene are SGHTA and FQGNSA. This CDR3 has 14 amino acids. The V gene lost 5 bases and the J gene lost 5 bases, with 12 bases spanning the gap. The DNA of the CDR3 is TGTGCCAGCAGCCAACTAGTGATGACCGGGGAGCTGTTTTTT. Its protein product is CASSQLVMTGELFF.

The CDR3 DNA reads TGTGCCAGCAGCTTAGCTTCGGACGAAGGGGAGTTCTTC. It encodes CASSLASDEGEFF. V usage is TRBV7-9 and J usage is TRBJ2-1, with a possible D match to TRBD1 (5 bases). Trimming removed 0 bases at V and 14 bases at J, with 14 bases between. Germline-derived CDR1 and CDR2 are SEHNR and FQNEAQ (reference sequence). The CDR3 spans 13 residues.

The J gene is TRBJ2-3, the V gene TRBV20-1; D assignment may be TRBD1 or TRBD2 (5 bases each). CDR1 is DFQATT and CDR2 is SNEGSKA in the germline V gene (reference sequence). V gave up 6 bases and J gave up 0 bases, with 10 bases separating them. There are 13 residues in the CDR3. Here the CDR3 DNA reads TGCAGTGCCCGGGACGGTAGCACAGATACGCAGTATTTT. Protein: CSARDGSTDTQYF.

This chain uses TRBV14 with TRBJ2-3; no definite D call. Trimming left V 2 bases short and J 6 bases short, with 15 bases between. In germline, CDR1 is SGHDN, CDR2 FVKESK. The CDR3 consists of 15 residues. CDR3 sequence: CASSQSRPGLDTQYF. DNA of the CDR3: TGTGCCAGCAGCCAATCACGTCCGGGCTTGGATACGCAGTATTTT. Full variable domain (outside the CDR3, taken from reference TRBV14 and TRBJ2-3): EAGVTQFPSHSVIEKGQTVTLRCDPISGHDNLYWYRRVMGKEIKFLLHFVKESKQDESGMPNNRFLAERTGGTYSTLKVQPAELEDSGVYFCASSQSRPGLDTQYFGPGTRLTVL.

The gene calls are TRBV6-5 and TRBJ2-2, with TRBD2 identical over 14 bases. Germline V gene sequence: CDR1 MNHEY, CDR2 SVGAGI. V lost 2 bases, J lost 6 bases, and 5 bases stayed unmatched. The CDR3 runs to 17 residues. The CDR3 DNA reads as TGTGCCAGCAGTTACCCGGGACTAGCGGGAGTTGCCGGGGAGCTGTTTTTT. As protein: CASSYPGLAGVAGELFF.

This clonotype has a single count. The J gene is TRBJ2-1, the V gene TRBV6-1, with 9 bases matching TRBD2. V dropped 5 bases and J dropped 4; count of bases not matched to a gene: 9. The CDR3 length is 16 residues. Looked up from germline, CDR1 is MNHNS and CDR2 is SASEGT. Here the CDR3 reads CASSPLGREGYNEQFF. The CDR3, as DNA: TGTGCCAGCAGTCCCCTTGGGCGGGAGGGGTACAATGAGCAGTTCTTC.

Concerning this clonotype: The germline gene is not matched at one end of the junction; a read error may be the cause. The chain carries TRBV7-7 and TRBJ2-7, with TRBD2 matching over 8 bases. This CDR3 is built from 15 residues. Looked up from germline, CDR1 is SSHAT and CDR2 is FNYEAQ (reference sequence). The CDR3 DNA follows: TGTGCTAGCAGCGAACAGCGGGGGCGATCCTACGAGCAGTACTTC. Protein product: CASSEQRGRSYEQYF.

This clonotype was detected only a few times. The chain joins TRBV28 to TRBJ2-1, with D perhaps matching TRBD2 (6 bases). V shed 5 bases and J shed 9 bases, with 23 bases lying between them. Germline loops: CDR1 MDHEN, CDR2 SYDVKM. The CDR3 covers 16 residues. CDR3 nucleotides: TGTGCCAGCAGTCTTTCCGGCGGGATATATCTCGGTGAGCAGTTCTTC. It yields the protein CASSLSGGIYLGEQFF. Full variable domain (outside the CDR3, taken from reference TRBV28 and TRBJ2-1): DVKVTQSSRYLVKRTGEKVFLECVQDMDHENMFWYRQDPGLGLRLIYFSYDVKMKEKGDIPEGYSVSREKKERFSLILESASTNQTSMYLCASSLSGGIYLGEQFFGPGTRLTVL.

With regard to this clonotype: A read error may be the cause here, since a much bigger clone is one base away. Without the conserved terminal phenylalanine or tryptophan, this CDR3 likely stems from a read error. The rearrangement joins TRBV28 to TRBJ2-5; no reliable D call. This CDR3 is 14 amino acids long. Germline CDR1 reads MDHEN; CDR2 reads SYDVKM. V was clipped by 6 bases and J by 5 bases, with 16 bases between them. The CDR3 protein is CASSHDVPAETQYS. For the CDR3, the DNA is TGTGCCAGCAGCCATGATGTTCCCGCGGAGACCCAGTACTCC.

This clonotype was observed a few times. The chain has TRBV4-2 and TRBJ2-7; D might be TRBD1 (5 bases). CDR3 length: 17 residues. The V end was cut by 0 bases, the J end by 2 bases, with 17 bases between. CDR1 is LGHNA, CDR2 YNFKEQ, per germline. The CDR3 DNA is TGTGCCAGCAGCCAAGATTTTCGGGCAGGGTCCGCCTACGAGCAGTACTTC. Translation: CASSQDFRAGSAYEQYF.

V is TRBV10-3 and J is TRBJ2-2, with TRBD2 matching 7 bases. CDR1 is ENHRY, CDR2 SYGVKD, per germline. The CDR3 is 15 amino acids. V shed 8 bases, J shed 1 base, and the junction held 7 bases outside the gene matches. The CDR3 DNA is TGTGCCATCGGGGGAGGGAAAGAGAACACCGGGGAGCTGTTTTTT. Translating it yields CAIGGGKENTGELFF.

This clonotype was counted only a few times. This chain links TRBV15 with TRBJ2-7, with no clear D. The germline V gene encodes CDR1 LNHNV and CDR2 YYDKDF (reference sequence). The CDR3 runs to 14 residues. Trimming took off 0 bases at V and 2 bases at J, with 8 bases between the two ends. Here the CDR3 DNA reads TGTGCCACCAGCAGAGATAAGGGCCCCTACGAGCAGTACTTC. It is translated as CATSRDKGPYEQYF.

In its sample, this clonotype was seen a few times. The chain has TRBV7-9 and TRBJ2-4, with D possibly being TRBD2 (6 bases). CDR1 and CDR2 (germline): SEHNR, FQNEAQ (reference sequence). V lost 2 bases to trimming and J lost 7 bases, with 12 bases between them. The CDR3 totals 14 residues. The CDR3 spells CASSLPPEGNIQYF. As DNA, the CDR3 is TGTGCCAGCAGCTTACCCCCGGAGGGGAACATTCAGTACTTC.

In this sample, this clonotype turned up a few times. The J gene is TRBJ2-5, the V gene TRBV30, with D possibly TRBD2 on 5 matching bases. V was shortened by 1 base and J by 5 bases, with 11 bases between the two germline ends. CDR3 length: 13 residues. Germline values: CDR1 GTSNPN, CDR2 SVGIG (reference sequence). CDR3 bases: TGTGCCTGGAGTGCCTCTAGCATGGAGACCCAGTACTTC. This encodes CAWSASSMETQYF.